One sample yielded the 2 T cell receptor beta chains listed below, sequenced in a study of blood T cell repertoires in COVID-19 (dated by TCRdb to 2019 to 2021). Libraries were made using the immunoSEQ multiplex PCR assay. Held by TCRdb, this immuneACCESS table contains in-frame sequences only and omits some clones. Under half of the omission traces to an unresolved V gene where checked; the cause of the rest is unknown. Recorded for this sample are some 340,000 clones; about 86% of them occurred a single time. In total, the top ten clones hold 2.5% to 3% of the sample. The sequenced sample consisted of peripheral blood. The receptors here all came from a man aged 30 to 39 with active or convalescent COVID-19.

The genes are TRBV7-9 and TRBJ1-2, with D tentatively TRBD1 (5 bases). Between the trimmed V and J ends, which lost 4 bases and 8 bases, there was a span of 14 bases. In germline, CDR1 is SEHNR, CDR2 FQNEAQ (reference sequence). The CDR3 is 13 amino acids. The CDR3: CASSSLRGRGYTF. CDR3 in DNA: TGTGCCAGCAGCTCGCTAAGGGGAAGGGGCTACACCTTC.

The chain joins TRBV5-8 to TRBJ1-6; D remains unclear. Germline V gene sequence: CDR1 SGHTS, CDR2 YDEGEE. Trimming took off 6 bases at V and 0 bases at J, with 4 bases between the two ends. This CDR3 region has 13 residues. CDR3 in DNA: TGTGCCAGCATCCGCTCCTATAATTCACCCCTCCACTTT. Translated: CASIRSYNSPLHF.